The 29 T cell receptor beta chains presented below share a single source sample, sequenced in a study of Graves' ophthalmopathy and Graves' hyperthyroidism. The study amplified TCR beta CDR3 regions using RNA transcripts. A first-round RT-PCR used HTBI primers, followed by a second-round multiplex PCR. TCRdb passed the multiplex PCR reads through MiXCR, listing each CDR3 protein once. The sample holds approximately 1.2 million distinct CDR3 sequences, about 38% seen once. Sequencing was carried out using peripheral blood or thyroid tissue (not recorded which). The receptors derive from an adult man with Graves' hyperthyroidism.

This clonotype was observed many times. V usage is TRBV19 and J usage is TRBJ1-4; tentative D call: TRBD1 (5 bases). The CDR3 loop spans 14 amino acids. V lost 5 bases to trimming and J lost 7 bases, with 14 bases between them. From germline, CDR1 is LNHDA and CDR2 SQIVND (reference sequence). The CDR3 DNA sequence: TGTGCCAGTAGTTTCGACAGCTCCTCTGAAAAACTGTTTTTT. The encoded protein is CASSFDSSSEKLFF.

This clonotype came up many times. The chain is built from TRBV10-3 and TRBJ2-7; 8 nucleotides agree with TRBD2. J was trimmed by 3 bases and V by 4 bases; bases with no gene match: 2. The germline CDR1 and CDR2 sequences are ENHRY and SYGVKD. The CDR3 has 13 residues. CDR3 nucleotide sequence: TGTGCCATCAGTGGCCGGGAGGGCTACGAGCAGTACTTC. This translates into CAISGREGYEQYF.

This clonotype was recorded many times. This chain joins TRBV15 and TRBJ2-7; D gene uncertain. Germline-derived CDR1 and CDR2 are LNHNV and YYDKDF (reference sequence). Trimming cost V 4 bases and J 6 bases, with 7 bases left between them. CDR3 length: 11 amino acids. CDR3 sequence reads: CATSITGEQYF. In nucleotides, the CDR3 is TGTGCCACCAGCATCACCGGCGAGCAGTACTTC. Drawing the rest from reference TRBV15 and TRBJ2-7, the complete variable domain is DAMVIQNPRYQVTQFGKPVTLSCSQTLNHNVMYWYQQKSSQAPKLLFHYYDKDFNNEADTPDNFQSRRPNTSFCFLDIRSPGLGDTAMYLCATSITGEQYFGPGTRLTVT.

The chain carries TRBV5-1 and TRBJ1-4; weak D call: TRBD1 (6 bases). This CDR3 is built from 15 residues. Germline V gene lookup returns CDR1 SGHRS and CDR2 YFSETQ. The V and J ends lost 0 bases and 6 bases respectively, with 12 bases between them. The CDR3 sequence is CASSLVQGRDEKLFF. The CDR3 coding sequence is TGCGCCAGCAGCTTGGTACAGGGAAGGGATGAAAAACTGTTTTTT.

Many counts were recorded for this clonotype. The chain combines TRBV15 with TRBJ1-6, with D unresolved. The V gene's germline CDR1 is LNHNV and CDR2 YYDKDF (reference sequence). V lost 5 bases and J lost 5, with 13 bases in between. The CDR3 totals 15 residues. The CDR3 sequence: CATSLQTDHNSPLHF. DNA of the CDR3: TGTGCCACCAGCCTCCAGACGGATCATAATTCACCCCTCCACTTT. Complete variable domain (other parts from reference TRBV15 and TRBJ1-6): DAMVIQNPRYQVTQFGKPVTLSCSQTLNHNVMYWYQQKSSQAPKLLFHYYDKDFNNEADTPDNFQSRRPNTSFCFLDIRSPGLGDTAMYLCATSLQTDHNSPLHFGNGTRLTVT.

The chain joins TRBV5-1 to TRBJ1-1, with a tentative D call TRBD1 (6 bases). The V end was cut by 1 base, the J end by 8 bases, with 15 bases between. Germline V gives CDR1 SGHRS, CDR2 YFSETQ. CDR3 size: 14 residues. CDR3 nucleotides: TGCGCCAGCAGCTTGTCGGGGGGGGCGTCAGAAGCTTTCTTT. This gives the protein CASSLSGGASEAFF.

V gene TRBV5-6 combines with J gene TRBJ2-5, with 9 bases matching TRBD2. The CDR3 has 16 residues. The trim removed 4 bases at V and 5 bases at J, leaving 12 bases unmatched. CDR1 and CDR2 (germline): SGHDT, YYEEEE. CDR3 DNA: TGTGCCAGCAGCGTTGTAAGGCGGGGGGGGAAGGAGACCCAGTACTTC. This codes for CASSVVRRGGKETQYF.

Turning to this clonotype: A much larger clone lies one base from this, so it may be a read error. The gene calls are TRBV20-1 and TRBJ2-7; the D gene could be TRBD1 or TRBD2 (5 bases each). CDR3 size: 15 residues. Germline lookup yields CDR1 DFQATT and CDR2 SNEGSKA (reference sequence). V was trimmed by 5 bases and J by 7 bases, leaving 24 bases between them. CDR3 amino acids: CSAGTGSALPNEQYF. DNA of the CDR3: TGCAGTGCTGGGACGGGCTCCGCTCTTCCTAATGAGCAGTACTTC.

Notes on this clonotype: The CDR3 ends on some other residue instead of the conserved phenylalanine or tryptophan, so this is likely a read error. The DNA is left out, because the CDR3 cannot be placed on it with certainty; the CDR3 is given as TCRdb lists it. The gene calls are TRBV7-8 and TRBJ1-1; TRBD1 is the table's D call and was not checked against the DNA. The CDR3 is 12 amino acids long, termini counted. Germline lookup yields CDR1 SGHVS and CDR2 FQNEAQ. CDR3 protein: CASSSDSTLRFS.

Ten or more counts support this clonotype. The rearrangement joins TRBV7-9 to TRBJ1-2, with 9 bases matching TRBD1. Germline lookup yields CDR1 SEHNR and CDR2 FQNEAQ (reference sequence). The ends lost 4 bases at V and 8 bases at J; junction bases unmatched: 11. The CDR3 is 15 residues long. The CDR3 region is CASSSKTGTGQGYTF. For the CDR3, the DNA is TGTGCCAGCAGCTCGAAGACAGGGACAGGGCAGGGCTACACCTTC. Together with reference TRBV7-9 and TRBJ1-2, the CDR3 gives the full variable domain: DTGVSQNPRHKITKRGQNVTFRCDPISEHNRLYWYRQTLGQGPEFLTYFQNEAQLEKSRLLSDRFSAERPKGSFSTLEIQRTEQGDSAMYLCASSSKTGTGQGYTFGSGTRLTVV.

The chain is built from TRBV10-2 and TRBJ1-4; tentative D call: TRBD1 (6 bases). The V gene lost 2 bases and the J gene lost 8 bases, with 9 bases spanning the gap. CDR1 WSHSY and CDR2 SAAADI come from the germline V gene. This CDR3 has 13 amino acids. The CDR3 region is CASSEPDSEKLFF. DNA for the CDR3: TGCGCCAGCAGTGAGCCGGACAGCGAAAAACTGTTTTTT.

The CDR3 DNA reads as TGTGCCAGCTACATCCGGGCTCCCCCCGGGGAGCTGTTTTTT. It specifies CASYIRAPPGELFF. The chain is built from TRBV7-8 and TRBJ2-2, with D unresolved. This CDR3 is built from 14 residues. V was cut by 8 bases and J by 6 bases, with 16 bases left in between. Germline assignment: CDR1 SGHVS and CDR2 FQNEAQ.

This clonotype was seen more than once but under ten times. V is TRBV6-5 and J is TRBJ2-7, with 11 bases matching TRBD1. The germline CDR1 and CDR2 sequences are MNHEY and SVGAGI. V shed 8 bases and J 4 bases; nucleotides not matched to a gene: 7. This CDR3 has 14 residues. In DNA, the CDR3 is TGTGCCAGCGACCGGACAGGGGGCGGGTACGAGCAGTACTTC. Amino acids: CASDRTGGGYEQYF.

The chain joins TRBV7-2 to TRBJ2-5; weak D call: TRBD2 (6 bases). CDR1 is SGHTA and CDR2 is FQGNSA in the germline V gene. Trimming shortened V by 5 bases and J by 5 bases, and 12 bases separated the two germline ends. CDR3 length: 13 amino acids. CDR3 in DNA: TGTGCCAGCAGCCTCTTCGGGAGTGAGACCCAGTACTTC. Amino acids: CASSLFGSETQYF.

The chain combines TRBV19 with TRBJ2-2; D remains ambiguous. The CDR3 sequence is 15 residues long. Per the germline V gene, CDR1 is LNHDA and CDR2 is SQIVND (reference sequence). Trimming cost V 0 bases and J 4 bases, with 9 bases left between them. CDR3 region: CASSIEILPTGELFF. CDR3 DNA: TGTGCCAGTAGTATAGAGATATTACCCACCGGGGAGCTGTTTTTT. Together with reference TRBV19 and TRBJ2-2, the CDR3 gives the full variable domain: DGGITQSPKYLFRKEGQNVTLSCEQNLNHDAMYWYRQDPGQGLRLIYYSQIVNDFQKGDIAEGYSVSREKKESFPLTVTSAQKNPTAFYLCASSIEILPTGELFFGEGSRLTVL.

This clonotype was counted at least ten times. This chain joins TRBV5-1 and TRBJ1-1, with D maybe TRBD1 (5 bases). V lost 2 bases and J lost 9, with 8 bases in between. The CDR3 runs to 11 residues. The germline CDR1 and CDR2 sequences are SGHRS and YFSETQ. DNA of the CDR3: TGCGCCAGCAGCTTTGACAGACAAGCTTTCTTT. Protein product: CASSFDRQAFF.

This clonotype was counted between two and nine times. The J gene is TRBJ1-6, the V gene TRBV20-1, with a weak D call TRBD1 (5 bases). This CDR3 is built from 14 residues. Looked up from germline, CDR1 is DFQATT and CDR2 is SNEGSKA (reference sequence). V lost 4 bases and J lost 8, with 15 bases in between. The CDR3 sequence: CSAIPTVGDSPLHF. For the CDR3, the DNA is TGCAGTGCTATCCCGACAGTGGGCGATTCACCCCTCCACTTT.

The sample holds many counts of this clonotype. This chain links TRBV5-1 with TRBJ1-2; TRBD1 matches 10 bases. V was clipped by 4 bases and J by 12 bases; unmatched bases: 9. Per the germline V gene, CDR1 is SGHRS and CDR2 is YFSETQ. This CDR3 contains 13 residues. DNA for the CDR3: TGCGCCAGCAGCACCGGGGACAGGGGTTTAGACACCTTC. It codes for CASSTGDRGLDTF.

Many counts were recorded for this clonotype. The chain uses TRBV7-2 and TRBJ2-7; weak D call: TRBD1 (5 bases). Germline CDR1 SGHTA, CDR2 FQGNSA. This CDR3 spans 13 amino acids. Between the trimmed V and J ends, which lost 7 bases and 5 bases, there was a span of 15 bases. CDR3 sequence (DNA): TGTGCCAGCACCCACAGACAGATCCACGAGCAGTACTTC. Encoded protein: CASTHRQIHEQYF.

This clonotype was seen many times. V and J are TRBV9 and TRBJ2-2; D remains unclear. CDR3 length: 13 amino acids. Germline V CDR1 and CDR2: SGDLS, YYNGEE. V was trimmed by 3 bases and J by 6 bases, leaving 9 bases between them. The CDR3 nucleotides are TGTGCCAGCAGCGCCCTCGGGTCCGGGGAGCTGTTTTTT. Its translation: CASSALGSGELFF.

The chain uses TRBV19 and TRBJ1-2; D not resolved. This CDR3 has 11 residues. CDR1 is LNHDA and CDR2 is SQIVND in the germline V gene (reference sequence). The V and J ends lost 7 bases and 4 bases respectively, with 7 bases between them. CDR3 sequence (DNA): TGTGCCAGTACCGGAGCCTATGGCTACACCTTC. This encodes CASTGAYGYTF.

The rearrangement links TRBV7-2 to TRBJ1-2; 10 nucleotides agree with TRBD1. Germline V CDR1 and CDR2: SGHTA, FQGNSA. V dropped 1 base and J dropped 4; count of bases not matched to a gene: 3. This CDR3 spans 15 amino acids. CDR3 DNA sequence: TGTGCCAGCAGCTTAGATTGGACAGGGGGCTATGGCTACACCTTC. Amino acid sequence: CASSLDWTGGYGYTF.

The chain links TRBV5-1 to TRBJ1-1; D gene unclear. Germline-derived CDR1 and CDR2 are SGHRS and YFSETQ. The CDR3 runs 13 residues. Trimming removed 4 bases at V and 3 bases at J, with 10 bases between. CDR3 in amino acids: CASSPDGDTEAFF. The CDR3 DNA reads TGCGCCAGCAGCCCCGACGGAGACACTGAAGCTTTCTTT.

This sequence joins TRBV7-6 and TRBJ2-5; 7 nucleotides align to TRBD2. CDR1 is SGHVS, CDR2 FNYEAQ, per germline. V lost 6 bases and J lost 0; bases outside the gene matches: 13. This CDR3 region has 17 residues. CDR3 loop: CASSPSWTRRYQETQYF. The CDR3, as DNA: TGTGCCAGCAGTCCGAGTTGGACTAGACGGTACCAAGAGACCCAGTACTTC.

This CDR3 is CASSQEVRSSYNSPLHF. The CDR3 DNA reads TGTGCCAGCAGCCAAGAGGTCAGGAGCTCCTATAATTCACCCCTCCACTTT. This chain uses TRBV3-1 with TRBJ1-6, with D uncertain. This CDR3 contains 17 residues. The germline CDR1 and CDR2 sequences are LGHDT and YNNKEL (reference sequence). The ends were cut back, 0 bases at V and 0 bases at J, with 9 bases in the middle.

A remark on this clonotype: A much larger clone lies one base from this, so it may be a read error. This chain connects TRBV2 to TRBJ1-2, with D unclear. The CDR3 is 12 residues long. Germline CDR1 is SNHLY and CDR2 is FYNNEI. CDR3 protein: CASTEYGHGYTF. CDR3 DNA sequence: TGTGCCAGCACTGAATATGGTCATGGCTACACCTTC. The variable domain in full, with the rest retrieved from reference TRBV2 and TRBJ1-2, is EPEVTQTPSHQVTQMGQEVILRCVPISNHLYFYWYRQILGQKVEFLVSFYNNEISEKSEIFDDQFSVERPDGSNFTLKIRSTKLEDSAMYFCASTEYGHGYTFGSGTRLTVV.

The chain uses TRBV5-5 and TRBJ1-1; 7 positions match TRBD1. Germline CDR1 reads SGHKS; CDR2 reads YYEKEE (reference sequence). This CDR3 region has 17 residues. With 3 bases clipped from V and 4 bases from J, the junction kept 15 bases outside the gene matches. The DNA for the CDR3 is TGTGCCAGCAGCTCGAGAAGGACAGGTGTAGTCGGCACTGAAGCTTTCTTT. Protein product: CASSSRRTGVVGTEAFF.

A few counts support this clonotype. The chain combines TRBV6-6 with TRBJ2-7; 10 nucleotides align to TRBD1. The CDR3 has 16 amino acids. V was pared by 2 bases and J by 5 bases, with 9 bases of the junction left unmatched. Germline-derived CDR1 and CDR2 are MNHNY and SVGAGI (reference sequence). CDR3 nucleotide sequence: TGTGCCAGCAGTTACACACGACAGGGGGCGCGCGACGAGCAGTACTTC. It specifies CASSYTRQGARDEQYF.

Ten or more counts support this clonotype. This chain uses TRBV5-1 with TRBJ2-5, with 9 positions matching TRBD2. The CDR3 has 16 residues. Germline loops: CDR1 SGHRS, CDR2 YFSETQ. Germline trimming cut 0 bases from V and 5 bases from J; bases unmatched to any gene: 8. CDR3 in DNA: TGCGCCAGCAGCTTGGGGACTAGCGTGGTGGCGGAGACCCAGTACTTC. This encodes CASSLGTSVVAETQYF.